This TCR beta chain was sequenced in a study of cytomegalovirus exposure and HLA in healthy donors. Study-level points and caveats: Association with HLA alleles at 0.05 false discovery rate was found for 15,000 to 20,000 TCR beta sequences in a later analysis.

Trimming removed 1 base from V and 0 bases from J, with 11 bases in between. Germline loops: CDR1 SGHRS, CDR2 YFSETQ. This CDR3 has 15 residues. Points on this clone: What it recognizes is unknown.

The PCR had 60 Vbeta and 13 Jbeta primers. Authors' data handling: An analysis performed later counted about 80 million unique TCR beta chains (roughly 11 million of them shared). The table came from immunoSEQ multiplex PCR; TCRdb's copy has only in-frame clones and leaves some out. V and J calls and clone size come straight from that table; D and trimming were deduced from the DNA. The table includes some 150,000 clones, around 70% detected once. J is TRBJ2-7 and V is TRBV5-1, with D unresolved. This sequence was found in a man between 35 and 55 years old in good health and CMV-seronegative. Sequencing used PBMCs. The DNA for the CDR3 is TGCGCCAGCAGCTTGTCCCACAGAAGCTCCTACGAGCAGTACTTC. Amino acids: CASSLSHRSSYEQYF.